The 8 T cell receptor beta chains below were found in one sample sequenced in a study of T cells expressing NK-cell markers. From the 5' RACE reads, TCRdb lists one entry per CDR3 protein and no DNA. The sample table sets out about 190,000 distinct CDR3 sequences. Source material: blood T cells: a sorted CD56 or NKG2C T cell subset, CD4+ or CD8+ T cells, or bulk PBMC T cells (not recorded which). The receptors stem from a man aged 18-69 years in good health.

V is TRBV11-2 and J is TRBJ2-3; without DNA, the TCRdb call of TRBD2 cannot be checked. The CDR3 is made up of 15 amino acids. Germline loops: CDR1 SGHAT, CDR2 FQNNGV. The CDR3 is CASSRGLDPTDTQYF.

CDR3 protein: CASSQTRGTETRTATQFF. The chain carries TRBV4-1 and TRBJ2-1; without DNA, the TCRdb call of TRBD2 cannot be checked. This CDR3 has 18 amino acids. Germline CDR1 is MGHRA and CDR2 is YSYEKL.

CDR3 amino acids: CSARSGLAEYQETQYF. The genes are TRBV20-1 and TRBJ2-5; as DNA is missing, the TRBD2 call by TCRdb cannot be tested. Per germline, CDR1 DFQATT and CDR2 SNEGSKA (reference sequence). CDR3 size: 16 residues.

The V and J genes are TRBV25-1 and TRBJ2-5; absent DNA, TCRdb's TRBD1 call cannot be checked. Germline CDR1 MGHDK, CDR2 SYGVNS. CDR3 size: 17 residues. CDR3 region: CASSEYGNRGFGETQYF.

The chain has TRBV5-6 and TRBJ2-1; TCRdb outputs TRBD1, but without DNA this stays unchecked. CDR1 and CDR2 from the germline V gene are SGHDT and YYEEEE. This CDR3 has 14 residues. The CDR3 sequence is CASSTGWGYNEQFF.

The chain links TRBV11-2 to TRBJ1-1; checking the TCRdb D call of TRBD1 is not possible without DNA. The germline V gene has CDR1 SGHAT and CDR2 FQNNGV. The CDR3 covers 14 residues. The CDR3 is CASSPGPGNTEAFF.

The gene calls are TRBV20-1 and TRBJ2-7; the D call from TCRdb, TRBD1, cannot be confirmed without DNA. Germline values: CDR1 DFQATT, CDR2 SNEGSKA (reference sequence). CDR3 length: 15 amino acids. Here the CDR3 reads CSATEPGQGPYEQYF.

The chain joins TRBV12-2 to TRBJ1-5; TCRdb calls TRBD1, which cannot be checked without DNA. TRBV12-2 is flagged as a pseudogene. The CDR3 consists of 18 residues. This CDR3 is CASRLVWSDSSSGQPQHF.